This T cell receptor (beta chain) was recorded in a study of T cells in Graves' hyperthyroidism and ophthalmopathy. Study overall: Peripheral blood collection took place at initial diagnosis, before any treatment.

Germline V CDR1 and CDR2: SGHAT, FQNNGV. V lost 1 base and J 3 bases, leaving 16 bases between the germline ends. This CDR3 is built from 16 residues. Amplified TCR beta CDR3 regions derived from RNA transcripts. Initially, a first-round RT-PCR of the TCR CDR3 employed the HTBI primer set. TCRdb used MiXCR to reprocess the multiplex PCR reads, holding one entry per CDR3 protein. The sample lists 700,000 or so distinct CDR3 sequences, over 15% occurring once. A roughly 10 ml volume of fresh peripheral blood provided the PBMCs. The sequenced material came from blood. This receptor was taken from a man in his late teens or twenties with Graves' hyperthyroidism. The chain combines TRBV11-2 with TRBJ2-7; no definite D call. The CDR3 DNA sequence: TGTGCCAGCAGCTTAGTATTTACGGACCTAAGCTACGAGCAGTACTTC. Protein: CASSLVFTDLSYEQYF.